This T cell receptor (beta chain) was obtained from a study of T cell responses to AZD1222 COVID-19 vaccine. Findings and limits, study-wide: Dominant CD4 TCR responses targeted spike regions 160-218 and 743-854. Two doses of AZD1222 preceded a rise in Spike-specific TCR breadth and depth. The reported proportion of spike-specific TCRs targeting unmutated variant regions was nearly half.

Comment on this clone: As yet, its antigen is unknown.

The assay was immunoSEQ multiplex PCR, and TCRdb's table has in-frame clones only and misses some. The sample contains about 120,000 clones, approximately 85% of which appear only once. With 7 bases removed from V and 2 bases from J, the gap between germline ends came to 11 bases. The germline V gene encodes CDR1 MNHEY and CDR2 SVGAGI. This CDR3 spans 13 amino acids. The material was peripheral blood, obtained on day 0 of AZD1222 vaccination. The source of this sequence is an adult in good health. This sequence joins TRBV6-5 and TRBJ1-1, with a possible D match to TRBD1 (6 bases). CDR3 residues: CASTWTVNTEAFF. The CDR3 DNA follows: TGTGCCAGCACCTGGACAGTAAACACTGAAGCTTTCTTT.